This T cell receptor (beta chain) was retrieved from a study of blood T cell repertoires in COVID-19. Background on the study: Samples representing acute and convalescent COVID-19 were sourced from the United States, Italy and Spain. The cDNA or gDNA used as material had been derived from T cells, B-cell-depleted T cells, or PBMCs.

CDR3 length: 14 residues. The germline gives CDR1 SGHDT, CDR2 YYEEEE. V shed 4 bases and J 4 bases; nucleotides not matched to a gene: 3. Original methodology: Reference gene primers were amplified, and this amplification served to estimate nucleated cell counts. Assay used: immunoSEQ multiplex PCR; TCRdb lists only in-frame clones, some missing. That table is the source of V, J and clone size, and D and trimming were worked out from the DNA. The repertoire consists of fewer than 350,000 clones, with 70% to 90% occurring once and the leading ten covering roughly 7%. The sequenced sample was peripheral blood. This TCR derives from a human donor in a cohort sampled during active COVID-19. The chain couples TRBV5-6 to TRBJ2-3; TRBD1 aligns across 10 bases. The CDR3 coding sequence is TGTGCCAGCAGCCCCGGGACAGGGGCAGATACGCAGTATTTT. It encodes CASSPGTGADTQYF.